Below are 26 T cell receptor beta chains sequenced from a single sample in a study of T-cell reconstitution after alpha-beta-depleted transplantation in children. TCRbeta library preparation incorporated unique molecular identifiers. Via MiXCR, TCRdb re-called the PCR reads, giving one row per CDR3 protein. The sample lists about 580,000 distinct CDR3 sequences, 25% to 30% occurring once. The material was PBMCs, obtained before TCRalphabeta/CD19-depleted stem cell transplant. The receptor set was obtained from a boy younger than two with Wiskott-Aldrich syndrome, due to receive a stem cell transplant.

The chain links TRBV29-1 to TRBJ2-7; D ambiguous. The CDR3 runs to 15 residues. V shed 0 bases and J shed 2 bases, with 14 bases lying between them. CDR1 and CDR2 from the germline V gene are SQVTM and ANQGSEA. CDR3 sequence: CSVEDAGLGTYEQYF. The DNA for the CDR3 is TGCAGCGTTGAAGATGCCGGGCTCGGCACCTACGAGCAGTACTTC.

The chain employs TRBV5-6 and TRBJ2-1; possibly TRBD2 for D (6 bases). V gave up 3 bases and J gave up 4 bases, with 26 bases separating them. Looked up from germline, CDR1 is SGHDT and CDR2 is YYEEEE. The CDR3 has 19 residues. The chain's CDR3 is CASSSPGLPASGGYNEQFF. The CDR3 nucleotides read TGTGCCAGCAGCTCTCCCGGACTACCTGCAAGTGGAGGATACAATGAGCAGTTCTTC.

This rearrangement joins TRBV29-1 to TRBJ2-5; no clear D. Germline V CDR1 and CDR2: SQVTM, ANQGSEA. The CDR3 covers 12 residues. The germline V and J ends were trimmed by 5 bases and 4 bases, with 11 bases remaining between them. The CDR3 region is CSVLNPGETQYF. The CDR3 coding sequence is TGCAGCGTTTTGAACCCGGGAGAGACCCAGTACTTC.

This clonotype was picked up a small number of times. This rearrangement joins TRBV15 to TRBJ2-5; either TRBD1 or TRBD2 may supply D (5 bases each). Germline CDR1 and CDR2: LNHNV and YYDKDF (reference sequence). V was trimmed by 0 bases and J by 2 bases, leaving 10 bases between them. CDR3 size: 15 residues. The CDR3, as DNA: TGTGCCACCAGCAGAGATCTCTGGGGGCAAGAGACCCAGTACTTC. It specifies CATSRDLWGQETQYF.

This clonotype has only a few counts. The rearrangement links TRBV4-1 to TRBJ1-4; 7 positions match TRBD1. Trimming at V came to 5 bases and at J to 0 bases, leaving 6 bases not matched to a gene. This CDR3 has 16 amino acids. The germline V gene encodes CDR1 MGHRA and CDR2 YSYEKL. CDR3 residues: CASSTGQAATNEKLFF. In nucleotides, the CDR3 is TGCGCCAGCAGCACCGGACAGGCCGCAACTAATGAAAAACTGTTTTTT.

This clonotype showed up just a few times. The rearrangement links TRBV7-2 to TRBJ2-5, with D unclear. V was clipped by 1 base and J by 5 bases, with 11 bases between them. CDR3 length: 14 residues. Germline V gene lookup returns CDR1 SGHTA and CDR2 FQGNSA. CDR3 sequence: CASSLVWAAETQYF. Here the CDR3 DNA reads TGTGCCAGCAGCTTAGTTTGGGCGGCGGAGACCCAGTACTTC.

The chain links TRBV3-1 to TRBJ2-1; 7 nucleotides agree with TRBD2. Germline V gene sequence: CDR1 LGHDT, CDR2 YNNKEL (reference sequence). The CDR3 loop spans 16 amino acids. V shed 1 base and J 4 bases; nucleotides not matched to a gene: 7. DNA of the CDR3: TGTGCCAGCAGCCAAGTTGTGGGAGGGCCTTACAATGAGCAGTTCTTC. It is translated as CASSQVVGGPYNEQFF.

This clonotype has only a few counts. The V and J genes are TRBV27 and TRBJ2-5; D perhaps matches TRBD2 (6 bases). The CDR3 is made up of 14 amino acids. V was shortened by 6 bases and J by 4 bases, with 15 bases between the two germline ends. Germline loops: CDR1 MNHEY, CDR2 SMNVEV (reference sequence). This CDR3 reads CASRSLAQGETQYF. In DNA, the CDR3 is TGTGCCAGCAGGTCACTAGCCCAAGGAGAGACCCAGTACTTC.

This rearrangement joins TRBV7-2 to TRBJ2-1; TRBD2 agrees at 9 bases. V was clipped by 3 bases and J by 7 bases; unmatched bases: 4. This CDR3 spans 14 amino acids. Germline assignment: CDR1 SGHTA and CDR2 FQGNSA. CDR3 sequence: CASSLTSGENEQFF. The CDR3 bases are TGTGCCAGCAGCTTGACTAGCGGAGAGAATGAGCAGTTCTTC.

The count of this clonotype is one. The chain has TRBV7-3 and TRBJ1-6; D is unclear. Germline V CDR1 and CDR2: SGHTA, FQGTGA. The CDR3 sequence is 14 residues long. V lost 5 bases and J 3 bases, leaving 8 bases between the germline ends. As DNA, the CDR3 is TGTGCCAGCAGCCCCAGCTTCTATAATTCACCCCTCCACTTT. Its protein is CASSPSFYNSPLHF. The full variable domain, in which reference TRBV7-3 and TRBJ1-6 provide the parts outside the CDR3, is GAGVSQTPSNKVTEKGKYVELRCDPISGHTALYWYRQSLGQGPEFLIYFQGTGAADDSGLPNDRFFAVRPEGSVSTLKIQRTERGDSAVYLCASSPSFYNSPLHFGNGTRLTVT.

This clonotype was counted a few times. The CDR3 protein is CSAREPLRGKSTQPQHF. The CDR3 nucleotides are TGCAGTGCTAGGGAACCCTTGCGAGGGAAATCAACTCAGCCCCAGCATTTT. The chain recombines TRBV20-1 with TRBJ1-5; D uncertain. The CDR3 totals 17 residues. V was pared by 3 bases and J by 6 bases, with 24 bases between. CDR1 and CDR2 (germline): DFQATT, SNEGSKA (reference sequence).

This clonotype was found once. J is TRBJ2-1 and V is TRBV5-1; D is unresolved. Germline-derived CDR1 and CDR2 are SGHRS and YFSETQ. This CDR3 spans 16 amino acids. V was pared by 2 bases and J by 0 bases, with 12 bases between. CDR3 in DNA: TGCGCCAGCAGCTTAAAGGTCGCCAGCTCCTACAATGAGCAGTTCTTC. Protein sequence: CASSLKVASSYNEQFF.

The DNA for the CDR3 is TGTGCCAGCAGTTTTAGCGGGGCGCCCACAGATACGCAGTATTTT. Encoded protein: CASSFSGAPTDTQYF. The chain combines TRBV27 with TRBJ2-3; 8 positions match TRBD2. Trimming cost V 3 bases and J 2 bases; bases outside gene matches: 4. Germline assignment: CDR1 MNHEY and CDR2 SMNVEV (reference sequence). The CDR3 consists of 15 residues.

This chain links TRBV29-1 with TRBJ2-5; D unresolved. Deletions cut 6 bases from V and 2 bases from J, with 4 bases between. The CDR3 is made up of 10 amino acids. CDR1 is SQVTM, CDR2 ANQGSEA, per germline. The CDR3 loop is CSVVQETQYF. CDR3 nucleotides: TGCAGCGTAGTACAAGAGACCCAGTACTTC. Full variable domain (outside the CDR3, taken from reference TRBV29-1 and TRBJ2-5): SAVISQKPSRDICQRGTSLTIQCQVDSQVTMMFWYRQQPGQSLTLIATANQGSEATYESGFVIDKFPISRPNLTFSTLTVSNMSPEDSSIYLCSVVQETQYFGPGTRLLVL.

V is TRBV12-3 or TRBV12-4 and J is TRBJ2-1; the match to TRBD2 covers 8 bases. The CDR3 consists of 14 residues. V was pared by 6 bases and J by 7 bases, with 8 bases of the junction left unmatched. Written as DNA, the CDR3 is TGTGCCAGCAGAGACGGGAGGGCCAGAAATGAGCAGTTCTTC. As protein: CASRDGRARNEQFF.

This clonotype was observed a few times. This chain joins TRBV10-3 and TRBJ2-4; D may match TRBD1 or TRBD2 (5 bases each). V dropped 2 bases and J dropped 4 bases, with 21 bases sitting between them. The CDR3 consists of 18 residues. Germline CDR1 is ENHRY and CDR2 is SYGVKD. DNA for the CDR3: TGTGCCATCAGTGAGCCGAAAGCAGGGACGAAATCTAAAAACATTCAGTACTTC. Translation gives CAISEPKAGTKSKNIQYF.

CDR3 DNA sequence: TGCGCCAGCAGCTTGGTTGGGGACATGAACACTGAAGCTTTCTTT. Its protein is CASSLVGDMNTEAFF. The rearrangement joins TRBV5-1 to TRBJ1-1; possibly TRBD1 for D (6 bases). Germline V gene sequence: CDR1 SGHRS, CDR2 YFSETQ. CDR3 length: 15 residues. Trimming removed 0 bases at V and 0 bases at J, with 9 bases between.

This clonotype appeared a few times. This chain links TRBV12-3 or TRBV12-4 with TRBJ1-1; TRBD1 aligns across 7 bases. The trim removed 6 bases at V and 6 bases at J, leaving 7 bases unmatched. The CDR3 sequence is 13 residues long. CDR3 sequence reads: CASSRTGRSEAFF. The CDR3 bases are TGTGCCAGCAGCAGGACAGGAAGGTCTGAAGCTTTCTTT.

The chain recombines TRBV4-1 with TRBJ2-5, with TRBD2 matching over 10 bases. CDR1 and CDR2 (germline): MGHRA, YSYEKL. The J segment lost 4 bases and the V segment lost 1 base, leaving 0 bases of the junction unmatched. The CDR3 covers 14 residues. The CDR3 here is CASSQASGRETQYF. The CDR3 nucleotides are TGCGCCAGCAGCCAAGCTAGCGGGAGAGAGACCCAGTACTTC.

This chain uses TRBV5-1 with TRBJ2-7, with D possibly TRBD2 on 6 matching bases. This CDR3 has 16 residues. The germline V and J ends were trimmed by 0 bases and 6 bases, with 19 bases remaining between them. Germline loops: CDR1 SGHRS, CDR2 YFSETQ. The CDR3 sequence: CASSLGLVSVSAEQYF. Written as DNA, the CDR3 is TGCGCCAGCAGCTTGGGACTAGTCTCTGTCTCCGCCGAGCAGTACTTC.

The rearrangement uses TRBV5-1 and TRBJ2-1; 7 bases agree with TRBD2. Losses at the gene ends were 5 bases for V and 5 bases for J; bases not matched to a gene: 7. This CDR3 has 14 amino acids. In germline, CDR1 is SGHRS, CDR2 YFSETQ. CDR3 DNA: TGCGCCAGCAGGAGACTAGCTACAGACAATGAGCAGTTCTTC. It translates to CASRRLATDNEQFF.

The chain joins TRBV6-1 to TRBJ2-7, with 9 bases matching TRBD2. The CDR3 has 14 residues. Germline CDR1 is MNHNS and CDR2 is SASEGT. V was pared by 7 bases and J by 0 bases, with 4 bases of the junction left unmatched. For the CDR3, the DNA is TGTGCCAGCAATAGACTAGCGGACTCCTACGAGCAGTACTTC. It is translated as CASNRLADSYEQYF.

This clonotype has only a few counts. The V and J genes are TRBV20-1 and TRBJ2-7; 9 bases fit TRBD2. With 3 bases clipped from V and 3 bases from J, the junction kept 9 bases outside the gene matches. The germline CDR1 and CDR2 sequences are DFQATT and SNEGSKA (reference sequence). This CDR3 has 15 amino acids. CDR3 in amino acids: CSARNPSGVNYEQYF. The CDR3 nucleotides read TGCAGTGCTAGGAACCCTAGCGGGGTGAACTACGAGCAGTACTTC.

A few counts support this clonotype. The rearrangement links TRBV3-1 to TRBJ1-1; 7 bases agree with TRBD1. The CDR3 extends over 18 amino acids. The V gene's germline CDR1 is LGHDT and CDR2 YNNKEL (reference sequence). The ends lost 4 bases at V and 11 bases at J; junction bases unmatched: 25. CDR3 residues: CASSPRLTGPIVPLEAFF. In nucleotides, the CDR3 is TGTGCCAGCAGCCCTAGACTGACAGGGCCAATTGTCCCCCTTGAGGCTTTCTTT.

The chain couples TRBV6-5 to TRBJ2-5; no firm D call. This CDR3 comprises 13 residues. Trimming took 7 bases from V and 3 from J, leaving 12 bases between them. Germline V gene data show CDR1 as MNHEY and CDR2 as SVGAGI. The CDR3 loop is CASTSPVKETQYF. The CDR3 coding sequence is TGTGCCAGCACTTCGCCCGTTAAAGAGACCCAGTACTTC.

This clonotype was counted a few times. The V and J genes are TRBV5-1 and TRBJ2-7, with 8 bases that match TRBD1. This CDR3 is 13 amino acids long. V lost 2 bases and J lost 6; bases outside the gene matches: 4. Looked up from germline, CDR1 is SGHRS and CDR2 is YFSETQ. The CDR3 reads CASSFPTGGEQYF. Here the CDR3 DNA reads TGCGCCAGCAGCTTTCCAACAGGGGGCGAGCAGTACTTC.